One T cell receptor (beta chain) is described in this entry. The data originate from a study of blood T cell repertoires in COVID-19. The method was immunoSEQ multiplex PCR; TCRdb's version includes in-frame clones alone and lacks a portion of them. The table records 350,000 to 400,000 clones, roughly 90% of them present only once. The CDR3 has 14 residues. Germline CDR1 reads GTSNPN; CDR2 reads SVGIG (reference sequence). The V end was cut by 0 bases, the J end by 4 bases, with 10 bases between. The V and J genes are TRBV30 and TRBJ2-4, with D perhaps TRBD1 (5 bases). Sample: PBMCs or T cells enriched from blood (not recorded which). This receptor was obtained from a woman in her 30s who had recovered from COVID-19. The DNA of the CDR3 is TGTGCCTGGAGTGTAACAGGCACAAAAAACATTCAGTACTTC. Protein sequence: CAWSVTGTKNIQYF.